Presented here are 26 T cell receptor beta chains from one specimen sequenced in a study of CD8+ T cells in alopecia areata. Following extraction, RNA underwent reverse transcription to cDNA, which served as the sequencing template. Using immunoSEQ multiplex PCR, the repertoire was profiled, and TCRdb retains in-frame clones only, with some absent. This sample carries around 140,000 clones, around 86% of them seen once, and the ten largest clones take less than 15%. The specimen comprised CD8+ T cells sorted from blood, sampled at week 0. These receptors originate from a human donor with alopecia areata.

The chain has TRBV5-6 and TRBJ2-1; D gene uncertain. The V gene's germline CDR1 is SGHDT and CDR2 YYEEEE. The CDR3 sequence is 12 residues long. V lost 1 base and J lost 6, with 5 bases in between. The CDR3 DNA sequence: TGTGCCAGCAGCTTGCTTCCCAATGAGCAGTTCTTC. Translating it yields CASSLLPNEQFF.

The chain is built from TRBV19 and TRBJ2-3, with no clear D. CDR3 length: 15 amino acids. Germline V gene lookup returns CDR1 LNHDA and CDR2 SQIVND (reference sequence). The V end lost 9 bases, the J end lost 1 base, and 17 bases lay between the germline ends. CDR3 in DNA: TGTGCCAGCGCATTTTCCCCGCTGGGCACAGATACGCAGTATTTT. Encoded protein: CASAFSPLGTDTQYF. The full variable domain, its missing parts supplied by reference TRBV19 and TRBJ2-3, is DGGITQSPKYLFRKEGQNVTLSCEQNLNHDAMYWYRQDPGQGLRLIYYSQIVNDFQKGDIAEGYSVSREKKESFPLTVTSAQKNPTAFYLCASAFSPLGTDTQYFGPGTRLTVL.

This rearrangement joins TRBV30 to TRBJ1-1; D gene uncertain. The CDR3 is 12 amino acids. Trimming pared 5 bases from V and 6 bases from J, leaving 13 bases between. Germline lookup yields CDR1 GTSNPN and CDR2 SVGIG (reference sequence). The CDR3 DNA follows: TGTGCCTGGCTATGGACTCCTGCTGAAGCTTTCTTT. Translation gives CAWLWTPAEAFF.

The sample holds one count of this clone. The rearrangement links TRBV4-1 to TRBJ2-1, with 7 bases that match TRBD2. The CDR3 totals 16 residues. Germline loops: CDR1 MGHRA, CDR2 YSYEKL. Unmatched junction bases numbered 12, after V lost 4 bases and J lost 6 bases. The chain's CDR3 is CASSPQGLPYLNEQFF. Here the CDR3 DNA reads TGCGCCAGCAGCCCCCAGGGACTACCGTACCTCAATGAGCAGTTCTTC.

V and J are TRBV30 and TRBJ2-5; possible D gene TRBD2, 5 bases. Trimming took off 0 bases at V and 2 bases at J, with 7 bases between the two ends. The CDR3 contains 13 residues. The germline gives CDR1 GTSNPN, CDR2 SVGIG (reference sequence). This CDR3 reads CAWSVLAQETQYF. The DNA of the CDR3 is TGTGCCTGGAGTGTCCTAGCACAAGAGACCCAGTACTTC.

In DNA, the CDR3 is TGTGCCAGCTGCGAGACAGGCACTGAAGCTTTCTTT. Translated: CASCETGTEAFF. The chain couples TRBV7-9 to TRBJ1-1, with D perhaps TRBD1 (6 bases). Germline-derived CDR1 and CDR2 are SEHNR and FQNEAQ (reference sequence). CDR3 length: 12 amino acids. The ends were cut back, 8 bases at V and 4 bases at J, with 11 bases in the middle.

The V and J genes are TRBV4-1 and TRBJ2-1, with 12 positions matching TRBD2. Germline values: CDR1 MGHRA, CDR2 YSYEKL. Unmatched junction bases numbered 4, after V lost 0 bases and J lost 4 bases. This CDR3 region has 17 residues. The CDR3 DNA reads as TGCGCCAGCAGCCAAGAGCCTGGGACTAGCGGGTACAATGAGCAGTTCTTC. Its translation is CASSQEPGTSGYNEQFF.

This clone has just a few counts. This chain joins TRBV5-1 and TRBJ2-5; D perhaps matches TRBD1 (6 bases). Per the germline V gene, CDR1 is SGHRS and CDR2 is YFSETQ. V was clipped by 5 bases and J by 4 bases, with 21 bases between them. CDR3 size: 16 residues. The CDR3 loop is CASRTEGVGAGETQYF. The CDR3 nucleotides are TGCGCCAGCAGAACCGAAGGGGTGGGGGCCGGAGAGACCCAGTACTTC.

The CDR3 spells CASGRQGYTDTQYF. The CDR3 coding sequence is TGTGCTAGTGGCCGACAGGGATACACAGATACGCAGTATTTT. The chain carries TRBV12-5 and TRBJ2-3, with 7 bases fitting TRBD1. The length of the CDR3 is 14 residues. V was clipped by 6 bases and J by 2 bases; unmatched bases: 5. Germline CDR1 reads LGHNT; CDR2 reads FRNRAP.

In this sample, this clone turned up a few times. V usage is TRBV5-1 and J usage is TRBJ2-7; perhaps TRBD2 as D (6 bases). CDR1 and CDR2 (germline): SGHRS, YFSETQ. The CDR3 consists of 17 residues. The ends were cut back, 1 base at V and 5 bases at J, with 22 bases in the middle. The DNA for the CDR3 is TGCGCCAGCAGCTTGCCGGTGAATGAGAGGAGGGAGGACGAGCAGTACTTC. The encoded protein is CASSLPVNERREDEQYF.

V gene TRBV29-1 combines with J gene TRBJ1-4; D remains unclear. Deletions cut 6 bases from V and 8 bases from J, with 10 bases between. The V gene's germline CDR1 is SQVTM and CDR2 ANQGSEA. There are 11 residues in the CDR3. Written as DNA, the CDR3 is TGCAGCGTACTCCTCCGAGAAAAACTGTTTTTT. Translating it yields CSVLLREKLFF.

This clone was seen a handful of times. The CDR3 DNA reads TGTGCCAGTAGTAAGCCGCGGGAGAGTATATCCTACAATGAGCAGTTCTTC. Translated: CASSKPRESISYNEQFF. The chain combines TRBV19 with TRBJ2-1, with TRBD2 matching 7 bases. The CDR3 runs to 17 residues. Germline V gene sequence: CDR1 LNHDA, CDR2 SQIVND (reference sequence). V was clipped by 4 bases and J by 1 base; unmatched bases: 10.

The rearrangement links TRBV30 to TRBJ2-1, with 9 bases lining up with TRBD2. Germline V gene sequence: CDR1 GTSNPN, CDR2 SVGIG (reference sequence). With V trimmed by 5 bases and J by 9 bases, 8 bases remained unmatched. CDR3 length equals 13 residues. CDR3 sequence reads: CAWETVSGSEQFF. The CDR3 DNA sequence: TGTGCCTGGGAAACGGTTAGCGGGAGTGAGCAGTTCTTC.

The rearrangement joins TRBV29-1 to TRBJ2-1; D may be TRBD2 (6 bases). Trimming removed 8 bases from V and 0 bases from J, with 14 bases in between. Germline V lookup: CDR1 SQVTM, CDR2 ANQGSEA. CDR3 length: 14 amino acids. The DNA of the CDR3 is TGCAGCAGTCCGGGACTTAGCTCCTACAATGAGCAGTTCTTC. As protein: CSSPGLSSYNEQFF.

The gene calls are TRBV29-1 and TRBJ1-1, with D uncertain. The CDR3 extends over 11 amino acids. V was trimmed by 6 bases and J by 8 bases, leaving 13 bases between them. Looked up from germline, CDR1 is SQVTM and CDR2 is ANQGSEA. The DNA for the CDR3 is TGCAGCGTGGGAGGACTTCCCGAAGCTTTCTTT. Its translation: CSVGGLPEAFF.

This clone occurred once. This chain joins TRBV7-9 and TRBJ2-7; D might be TRBD1 (5 bases). Germline V CDR1 and CDR2: SEHNR, FQNEAQ (reference sequence). The CDR3 is 15 residues long. Trimming removed 6 bases from V and 3 bases from J, with 18 bases in between. The CDR3: CASSFGAGLIYEQYF. The CDR3 nucleotides are TGTGCCAGCAGTTTCGGCGCAGGGTTGATCTACGAGCAGTACTTC. Drawing the rest from reference TRBV7-9 and TRBJ2-7, the complete variable domain is DTGVSQNPRHKITKRGQNVTFRCDPISEHNRLYWYRQTLGQGPEFLTYFQNEAQLEKSRLLSDRFSAERPKGSFSTLEIQRTEQGDSAMYLCASSFGAGLIYEQYFGPGTRLTVT.

The chain combines TRBV5-4 with TRBJ2-5; 9 positions match TRBD1. This CDR3 has 15 amino acids. The V gene's germline CDR1 is SGHNT and CDR2 YYREEE (reference sequence). V was pared by 2 bases and J by 5 bases, with 7 bases of the junction left unmatched. The chain's CDR3 is CASSFPRDRAETQYF. DNA for the CDR3: TGTGCCAGCAGCTTTCCCCGGGACAGGGCGGAGACCCAGTACTTC.

This clone appeared a single time. This chain uses TRBV7-3 with TRBJ2-6; D unclear. CDR1 and CDR2 (germline): SGHTA, FQGTGA. The V end lost 5 bases, the J end lost 1 base, and 9 bases lay between the germline ends. This CDR3 comprises 15 residues. The DNA of the CDR3 is TGTGCCAGCAGCCCGACCGGGTCTGGGGCCAACGTCCTGACTTTC. This encodes CASSPTGSGANVLTF.

The chain combines TRBV7-9 with TRBJ2-7; the D gene could be TRBD1 or TRBD2 (5 bases each). CDR3 size: 13 residues. The V and J ends lost 4 bases and 2 bases respectively, with 9 bases between them. CDR1 and CDR2 from the germline V gene are SEHNR and FQNEAQ (reference sequence). CDR3 DNA sequence: TGTGCCAGCAGCTCGGGACGGGCCTACGAGCAGTACTTC. Its protein is CASSSGRAYEQYF.

The genes are TRBV28 and TRBJ2-3; D unresolved. The length of the CDR3 is 10 residues. Germline assignment: CDR1 MDHEN and CDR2 SYDVKM. Trimming cost V 2 bases and J 11 bases, with 5 bases left between them. DNA for the CDR3: TGTGCCAGCAGTTTACACGAGCAGTATTTT. Translation: CASSLHEQYF.

The V call is TRBV7-9, the J call TRBJ2-1, with 10 bases lining up with TRBD1. The germline gives CDR1 SEHNR, CDR2 FQNEAQ (reference sequence). The ends lost 4 bases at V and 7 bases at J; junction bases unmatched: 13. The CDR3 has 17 residues. The CDR3, as DNA: TGTGCCAGCAGCTCCTATTACCGGGACAGGGGATTGAATGAGCAGTTCTTC. Protein: CASSSYYRDRGLNEQFF.

The chain carries TRBV7-8 and TRBJ2-1; perhaps TRBD1 as D (5 bases). Trimming removed 3 bases at V and 8 bases at J, with 11 bases between. The CDR3 spans 13 residues. Looked up from germline, CDR1 is SGHVS and CDR2 is FQNEAQ. CDR3 loop: CASSLSGMDEQFF. The CDR3 nucleotides are TGTGCCAGCAGCTTGTCAGGGATGGATGAGCAGTTCTTC.

This clone has just a few counts. The chain carries TRBV5-4 and TRBJ2-3, with 8 bases lining up with TRBD2. From germline, CDR1 is SGHNT and CDR2 YYREEE (reference sequence). The trim removed 7 bases at V and 0 bases at J, leaving 4 bases unmatched. The CDR3 has 14 residues. The CDR3 region has the DNA TGTGCCAGCGCGGGGGGCATCAGCACAGATACGCAGTATTTT. It codes for CASAGGISTDTQYF.

The chain carries TRBV2 and TRBJ2-7, with D perhaps TRBD1 (5 bases). The CDR3 spans 15 residues. V lost 1 base, J lost 0 bases, and 10 bases lay in between. Germline CDR1 and CDR2: SNHLY and FYNNEI. The CDR3: CASSEGTPSSYEQYF. DNA of the CDR3: TGTGCCAGCAGTGAAGGGACACCGAGCTCCTACGAGCAGTACTTC.

The CDR3, as DNA: TGTGCCAGTAGTATAGTTACCGGGACAGGGGAAGAAAAACTGTTTTTT. Translation: CASSIVTGTGEEKLFF. The rearrangement joins TRBV19 to TRBJ1-4; 10 nucleotides agree with TRBD1. Germline trimming cut 1 base from V and 8 bases from J; bases unmatched to any gene: 7. Per germline, CDR1 LNHDA and CDR2 SQIVND (reference sequence). There are 16 residues in the CDR3.

Regarding this clone: The sample carries other DNA sequences with the same CDR3. V gene TRBV30 combines with J gene TRBJ2-1; TRBD2 agrees at 13 bases. The CDR3 is made up of 17 amino acids. Germline CDR1 GTSNPN, CDR2 SVGIG (reference sequence). The V segment lost 4 bases and the J segment 8 bases; nucleotides outside the gene matches: 14. CDR3 in amino acids: CAWTHEGLAGVRDEQFF. The CDR3 nucleotides are TGTGCCTGGACCCATGAAGGACTAGCGGGAGTCCGGGATGAGCAGTTCTTC.